One and the same sample provided the 25 T cell receptor beta chains below, sequenced in a study of T cell changes during pregnancy in multiple sclerosis. Measured with immunoSEQ multiplex PCR; TCRdb has only the in-frame clones, and not every one. The repertoire holds roughly 100,000 clones, roughly 92% seen once, with 0.9% to 0.95% in the top ten. The sequences come from peripheral blood, collected after pregnancy. These receptors were collected from a female donor with multiple sclerosis, enrolled in a pregnancy study.

The CDR3 nucleotides are TGTGCCAGCATCCCTTCATTAGTTTCCACAGTCTATGGCTACACCTTC. This sequence encodes CASIPSLVSTVYGYTF. The V call is TRBV2, the J call TRBJ1-2; D remains unclear. The CDR3 loop spans 16 amino acids. Per the germline V gene, CDR1 is SNHLY and CDR2 is FYNNEI. V was clipped by 7 bases and J by 4 bases, with 22 bases between them.

This chain links TRBV28 with TRBJ1-5; 10 bases line up with TRBD1. The CDR3 runs 18 residues. Germline CDR1 and CDR2: MDHEN and SYDVKM. V was pared by 6 bases and J by 4 bases, with 15 bases of the junction left unmatched. The CDR3 here is CASSYPTGDRGLNQPQHF. DNA for the CDR3: TGTGCCAGCAGCTACCCTACCGGGGACAGGGGCTTAAATCAGCCCCAGCATTTT.

The chain carries TRBV11-2 and TRBJ1-1; D is perhaps TRBD1 (6 bases). This CDR3 contains 14 residues. Trimming shortened V by 6 bases and J by 4 bases, and 15 bases separated the two germline ends. The germline V gene has CDR1 SGHAT and CDR2 FQNNGV. The CDR3 region is CASSLGARGTEAFF. The CDR3, as DNA: TGTGCCAGCAGTTTGGGGGCCCGAGGCACTGAAGCTTTCTTT.

The CDR3 region is CASSLGGTGRETQYF. CDR3 nucleotide sequence: TGTGCCAGCAGCTTGGGGGGGACAGGGCGAGAGACCCAGTACTTC. The J gene is TRBJ2-5, the V gene TRBV5-5; 9 bases match TRBD1. CDR1 and CDR2 (germline): SGHKS, YYEKEE (reference sequence). There are 15 residues in the CDR3. V was pared by 0 bases and J by 4 bases, with 4 bases of the junction left unmatched.

This clone was observed a single time. Other DNA sequences in this sample translate to the same CDR3. This chain connects TRBV6-5 to TRBJ1-5; unclear D gene. The CDR3 length is 13 residues. Trimming removed 2 bases from V and 4 bases from J, with 6 bases in between. Looked up from germline, CDR1 is MNHEY and CDR2 is SVGAGI. The CDR3 DNA reads as TGTGCCAGCAGTTACCGGGGAAATCAGCCCCAGCATTTT. It codes for CASSYRGNQPQHF.

The chain recombines TRBV28 with TRBJ1-5; TRBD1 matches 11 bases. CDR3 length: 15 amino acids. The ends lost 6 bases at V and 6 bases at J; junction bases unmatched: 7. Germline V gene lookup returns CDR1 MDHEN and CDR2 SYDVKM. CDR3 sequence: CASRPDRGLTQPQHF. Here the CDR3 DNA reads TGTGCCAGCAGGCCGGACAGGGGGCTTACTCAGCCCCAGCATTTT.

This clone was seen more than once but under ten times. The chain carries TRBV5-4 and TRBJ2-5, with a weak D call TRBD1 (5 bases). The V and J ends lost 0 bases and 3 bases respectively, with 9 bases between them. CDR1 and CDR2 (germline): SGHNT, YYREEE (reference sequence). This CDR3 has 14 amino acids. CDR3: CASSLGAGKETQYF. The DNA of the CDR3 is TGTGCCAGCAGCTTGGGGGCAGGGAAAGAGACCCAGTACTTC.

This sequence joins TRBV7-2 and TRBJ1-1; a possible D gene is TRBD1 (6 bases). The ends were cut back, 2 bases at V and 2 bases at J, with 12 bases in the middle. The CDR3 has 15 residues. Germline V gene data show CDR1 as SGHTA and CDR2 as FQGNSA. In nucleotides, the CDR3 is TGTGCCAGCAGCTTAAGTAGGGGGGGAAACACTGAAGCTTTCTTT. Translating it yields CASSLSRGGNTEAFF.

This clone was observed a single time. Other DNA sequences within the sample encode an identical CDR3. V and J are TRBV18 and TRBJ1-4; 7 nucleotides match TRBD1. The CDR3 consists of 14 residues. The V and J ends lost 1 base and 7 bases, in that order; junction bases with no gene match: 3. Germline V CDR1 and CDR2: KGHSH, LQKENI. CDR3 protein: CASSPQGAGEKLFF. The CDR3 coding sequence is TGTGCCAGCTCACCACAGGGGGCTGGTGAAAAACTGTTTTTT.

The rearrangement joins TRBV7-8 to TRBJ2-1; 8 bases are shared with TRBD1. CDR3 length: 16 amino acids. CDR1 and CDR2 (germline): SGHVS, FQNEAQ. V was clipped by 0 bases and J by 7 bases; unmatched bases: 8. CDR3 bases: TGTGCCAGCAGCTTAGCGGGCAGGGGGCGTTGGAATGAGCAGTTCTTC. Its protein product is CASSLAGRGRWNEQFF.

V is TRBV5-1 and J is TRBJ1-1; 8 bases map to TRBD1. CDR1 and CDR2 (germline): SGHRS, YFSETQ. The CDR3 extends over 15 amino acids. V lost 0 bases and J lost 4; bases outside the gene matches: 5. As DNA, the CDR3 is TGCGCCAGCAGCTTGGTCAGGACAGGGAGCACTGAAGCTTTCTTT. The encoded protein is CASSLVRTGSTEAFF.

The rearrangement links TRBV6-6 to TRBJ1-1; D gene ambiguous. Trimming stripped 5 bases from V and 6 bases from J, with 7 bases between. Germline V gives CDR1 MNHNY, CDR2 SVGAGI (reference sequence). The CDR3 covers 11 residues. Written as DNA, the CDR3 is TGTGCCAGCAGTCAGTCAGCTGAAGCTTTCTTT. As protein: CASSQSAEAFF.

Remarks on this clone: This CDR3 is also generated by other DNA sequences in the sample. The chain recombines TRBV2 with TRBJ2-1; 7 positions match TRBD2. The V gene end was trimmed by 1 base and the J gene end by 3 bases; junction bases not matched to a gene: 3. Germline V CDR1 and CDR2: SNHLY, FYNNEI. This CDR3 is built from 15 residues. The CDR3 DNA sequence: TGTGCCAGCAGTGAAGGGACTAGTGGCTACAATGAGCAGTTCTTC. Its translation is CASSEGTSGYNEQFF. The complete variable domain, with remaining parts taken from reference TRBV2 and TRBJ2-1, reads EPEVTQTPSHQVTQMGQEVILRCVPISNHLYFYWYRQILGQKVEFLVSFYNNEISEKSEIFDDQFSVERPDGSNFTLKIRSTKLEDSAMYFCASSEGTSGYNEQFFGPGTRLTVL.

The chain carries TRBV5-1 and TRBJ1-1; D is perhaps TRBD1 (6 bases). The CDR3 runs 17 residues. With 0 bases removed from V and 1 base from J, the gap between germline ends came to 16 bases. CDR1 and CDR2 from the germline V gene are SGHRS and YFSETQ. The CDR3 DNA reads as TGCGCCAGCAGCTTGGGTTTAATCGGGGACAAGAACACTGAAGCTTTCTTT. It encodes CASSLGLIGDKNTEAFF.

The chain uses TRBV7-6 and TRBJ2-1, with a weak D call TRBD1 (8 bases). Trimming took 1 base from V and 6 from J, leaving 19 bases between them. The germline V gene has CDR1 SGHVS and CDR2 FNYEAQ. The CDR3 extends over 17 amino acids. The CDR3 region is CASSLGAGQDGINEQFF. The CDR3 DNA reads as TGTGCCAGCAGCTTAGGAGCGGGACAGGACGGCATCAATGAGCAGTTCTTC.

CDR3 region: CASSIASPGGEAFF. CDR3 bases: TGTGCCAGTAGTATAGCCTCCCCCGGGGGTGAAGCTTTCTTT. The chain employs TRBV19 and TRBJ1-1; perhaps TRBD1 as D (5 bases). The CDR3 spans 14 residues. Germline lookup yields CDR1 LNHDA and CDR2 SQIVND (reference sequence). Trimming shortened V by 1 base and J by 7 bases, and 13 bases separated the two germline ends.

J is TRBJ2-7 and V is TRBV19, with D tentatively TRBD1 (5 bases). The CDR3 covers 14 residues. V dropped 5 bases and J dropped 0 bases, with 11 bases sitting between them. CDR1 is LNHDA, CDR2 SQIVND, per germline (reference sequence). The chain's CDR3 is CASSLGRDSYEQYF. In DNA form, the CDR3 reads TGTGCCAGTAGTCTCGGCAGGGACTCCTACGAGCAGTACTTC.

The sample holds one count of this clone. The chain has TRBV6-4 and TRBJ2-1; the D gene is possibly TRBD2 (6 bases). Germline V gene sequence: CDR1 MRHNA, CDR2 SNTAGT. V shed 4 bases and J shed 3 bases, with 16 bases lying between them. The CDR3 runs 16 residues. The CDR3 DNA is TGTGCCAGCAGTGGACGGGGCGGGGCAGGCTACAATGAGCAGTTCTTC. This translates into CASSGRGGAGYNEQFF.

This clone was observed a handful of times. J is TRBJ1-1 and V is TRBV29-1, with TRBD1 matching 7 bases. The CDR3 has 11 residues. The germline CDR1 and CDR2 sequences are SQVTM and ANQGSEA. Trimming removed 6 bases from V and 3 bases from J; junction bases left unmatched: 1. CDR3 DNA: TGCAGCGTCGGACAGGACACTGAAGCTTTCTTT. This codes for CSVGQDTEAFF.

The rearrangement joins TRBV29-1 to TRBJ2-5; D is uncertain. Germline CDR1 SQVTM, CDR2 ANQGSEA. V lost 8 bases and J 4 bases, leaving 11 bases between the germline ends. The CDR3 is 11 residues long. The CDR3 DNA reads TGCAGCCCCCGGGTGGTAGAGACCCAGTACTTC. Amino acid sequence: CSPRVVETQYF.

J is TRBJ1-1 and V is TRBV6-5, with TRBD1 matching over 10 bases. The germline gives CDR1 MNHEY, CDR2 SVGAGI. This CDR3 region has 15 residues. The V gene end was trimmed by 4 bases and the J gene end by 5 bases; junction bases not matched to a gene: 7. CDR3 sequence: CASSSMTGGRTEAFF. CDR3 bases: TGTGCCAGCAGTTCCATGACAGGGGGCAGGACTGAAGCTTTCTTT.

The chain has TRBV7-3 and TRBJ1-6; D is possibly TRBD1 (5 bases). The V gene lost 4 bases and the J gene lost 4 bases, with 5 bases spanning the gap. The V gene's germline CDR1 is SGHTA and CDR2 FQGTGA. The length of the CDR3 is 13 residues. In DNA, the CDR3 is TGTGCCAGCAGCTCAGGGTATAATTCACCCCTCCACTTT. This translates into CASSSGYNSPLHF.

This chain links TRBV7-8 with TRBJ2-2; 12 bases line up with TRBD2. Looked up from germline, CDR1 is SGHVS and CDR2 is FQNEAQ. The J segment lost 6 bases and the V segment lost 3 bases, leaving 2 bases of the junction unmatched. This CDR3 region has 15 residues. The CDR3 nucleotides are TGTGCCAGCAGCTTTGGACTAGCGGGGCCCGGGGAGCTGTTTTTT. This sequence encodes CASSFGLAGPGELFF.

The J gene is TRBJ1-6, the V gene TRBV5-1; 8 nucleotides match TRBD1. Germline CDR1 and CDR2: SGHRS and YFSETQ. The length of the CDR3 is 15 residues. With 3 bases clipped from V and 11 bases from J, the junction kept 10 bases outside the gene matches. This chain's CDR3 is CASSWDRSLGAPLHF. The CDR3 bases are TGCGCCAGCAGCTGGGACAGGAGCCTGGGCGCACCCCTCCACTTT.

V and J are TRBV11-2 and TRBJ2-5; D gene uncertain. The CDR3 is 11 amino acids. V was shortened by 4 bases and J by 5 bases, with 5 bases between the two germline ends. Per germline, CDR1 SGHAT and CDR2 FQNNGV. This CDR3 is CASSSAETQYF. The DNA of the CDR3 is TGTGCCAGCAGCTCAGCGGAGACCCAGTACTTC.